These 2 T cell receptor beta chains share one sample of origin, sequenced in a study of yellow fever vaccine responses in identical twins. TCRdb recomputed calls from the RT-PCR reads with MiXCR, one row per CDR3 protein. Altogether fewer than 3,000 distinct CDR3 sequences are present, around four fifths being singletons, with the ten largest covering over 9.5%. This specimen consisted of T cells from blood (PBMCs), unsorted or a sorted subset (not recorded which), obtained before or after yellow fever vaccination (not recorded which). The receptors derive from a female donor who received the yellow fever vaccine.

The chain joins TRBV4-3 to TRBJ2-2; 13 nucleotides align to TRBD2. V trimming: 2 bases; J trimming: 4 bases; junction bases outside the gene matches: 13. The CDR3 runs 20 residues. Germline CDR1 LGHNA, CDR2 YSLEER. This CDR3 is CASSQSGGLAGKGLTGELFF. The CDR3 DNA reads as TGCGCCAGCAGCCAATCAGGGGGACTAGCGGGAAAGGGTCTCACCGGGGAGCTGTTTTTT.

This clonotype appeared a few times. V usage is TRBV12-3 or TRBV12-4 and J usage is TRBJ2-7, with D possibly matching TRBD1 (5 bases). V lost 7 bases, J lost 3 bases, and 16 bases lay in between. The length of the CDR3 is 14 residues. CDR3 residues: CASTVTGTLYEQYF. In DNA form, the CDR3 reads TGTGCCAGCACCGTCACAGGTACCCTCTACGAGCAGTACTTC.